The entry below describes one TCR beta chain. V dropped 7 bases and J dropped 4; count of bases not matched to a gene: 17. This CDR3 has 20 amino acids. The data originate from a study of T-cell reconstitution after alpha-beta-depleted transplantation in children. Unique molecular identifiers featured in how the TCRbeta library was prepared. MiXCR, applied by TCRdb to the PCR reads, yields one record per CDR3 protein. The sample lists about 460,000 distinct CDR3 sequences, about 10% seen once, with just over 2% in the top ten. Source: PBMCs, taken before TCRalphabeta/CD19-depleted stem cell transplant. This chain joins TRBV12-3 or TRBV12-4 and TRBJ2-2; 14 positions agree with TRBD2. The sequence was collected from a child aged 2 to 10 with inherited bone marrow failure, due to receive a stem cell transplant. The CDR3 protein is CASIQTWTSGRTRSTGELFF. CDR3 DNA: TGTGCCAGCATTCAAACCTGGACTAGCGGGAGGACACGTAGCACCGGGGAGCTGTTTTTT.